Described below is a single TCR beta chain sequence and its context. This entry is derived from a study of control samples from healthy donors and cancer patients. Repertoires were generated with immunoSEQ multiplex PCR, while TCRdb's copy carries only in-frame clones and drops some. Reported are about 190,000 clones; the ten largest clones contain 2.2%. This clonotype was obtained from a young woman in good health. The sequenced material came from blood.

The CDR3 sequence: CASKRGGGGYQPQHF. The CDR3 nucleotides are TGTGCCAGTAAGAGAGGTGGAGGGGGCTATCAGCCCCAGCATTTT. The chain links TRBV19 to TRBJ1-5; 7 bases map to TRBD1. The CDR3 spans 15 residues. V was clipped by 7 bases and J by 5 bases; unmatched bases: 11. From germline, CDR1 is LNHDA and CDR2 SQIVND (reference sequence).